The T cell receptor (beta chain) described here comes from a study of cytomegalovirus exposure and HLA in healthy donors. With 60 Vbeta and 13 Jbeta primers, the PCR was carried out. Assay: immunoSEQ multiplex PCR; the TCRdb copy retains only in-frame clones and omits some. This sample yields some 89,000 clones, of which 75% to 90% are seen a single time; 7.4% belongs to the top ten. Germline assignment: CDR1 SGHTS and CDR2 YDEGEE. This CDR3 comprises 15 residues. Trimming left V 3 bases short and J 1 base short, with 11 bases between. The TCR was taken from a middle-aged man in good health and CMV-seropositive. The chain has TRBV5-8 and TRBJ1-3, with a weak D call TRBD1 (6 bases). The sequencing sample was made of PBMCs. CDR3 protein: CASSSTGWSGNTIYF. CDR3 DNA sequence: TGTGCCAGCAGCTCAACAGGGTGGTCTGGAAACACCATATATTTT.